This T cell receptor beta chain was identified in a study of blood T cell repertoires in COVID-19. Overall study context: Samples came from the United States, Italy and Spain, spanning acute and convalescent COVID-19. T cells, B-cell-depleted T cells, or PBMCs provided the cDNA or gDNA that served as material.

Sequencing was performed with immunoSEQ multiplex PCR; in TCRdb, only in-frame clones are kept and a portion is missing. This table has approximately 190,000 clones, under 90% appearing once. Sequenced input: peripheral blood. The TCR sequence derives from a man aged 25 to 45 with active or convalescent COVID-19.

CDR3 amino acids: CASSQGAGYGYTF. The CDR3 DNA is TGTGCCAGCAGTCAGGGGGCAGGCTATGGCTACACCTTC. V is TRBV12-3 or TRBV12-4 and J is TRBJ1-2; 8 bases are a match to TRBD1. Trimming took 5 bases from V and 4 from J; bases not matched to a gene: 3. The CDR3 has 13 residues.